These 23 T cell receptor beta chains share one sample of origin, sequenced in a study of vaccination and CD4 T cells after COVID-19. TCRdb used MiXCR to reprocess the PCR reads, holding one entry per CDR3 protein. The profile shows just under 20,000 distinct CDR3 sequences, about 60% of them singletons. Material: CD4+ T cells from blood, obtained after SARS-CoV-2 vaccination. These receptors all come from a human donor who had recovered from COVID-19.

The chain couples TRBV6-1 to TRBJ1-6, with TRBD1 identical over 8 bases. Germline lookup yields CDR1 MNHNS and CDR2 SASEGT. The CDR3 runs 16 residues. The V and J ends lost 6 bases and 7 bases, in that order; junction bases with no gene match: 11. The CDR3 loop reads CASRAGGFDLNSPLHF. The CDR3 nucleotides are TGTGCCAGCAGGGCAGGGGGCTTTGATTTGAATTCACCCCTCCACTTT.

The V gene is TRBV7-2, the J gene TRBJ2-5; 9 nucleotides match TRBD2. The CDR3 covers 19 residues. Germline CDR1 reads SGHTA; CDR2 reads FQGNSA. Losses at the gene ends were 0 bases for V and 0 bases for J; bases not matched to a gene: 11. CDR3 residues: CASSLARSLAGAYQETQYF. The DNA for the CDR3 is TGTGCCAGCAGCTTAGCTAGAAGTTTAGCGGGGGCGTACCAAGAGACCCAGTACTTC.

V usage is TRBV20-1 and J usage is TRBJ2-3; D is uncertain. The CDR3 has 13 residues. Germline assignment: CDR1 DFQATT and CDR2 SNEGSKA (reference sequence). V lost 5 bases to trimming and J lost 0 bases, with 9 bases between them. The CDR3 DNA reads as TGCAGTGCTTACTATCATAGCACAGATACGCAGTATTTT. Amino acid sequence: CSAYYHSTDTQYF.

This clonotype was counted once. This chain connects TRBV6-1 to TRBJ2-7, with 10 bases lining up with TRBD1. The CDR3 is 14 amino acids. Unmatched junction bases numbered 5, after V lost 6 bases and J lost 3 bases. Per germline, CDR1 MNHNS and CDR2 SASEGT. The chain's CDR3 is CASRDRTGGYEQYF. DNA for the CDR3: TGTGCCAGCAGGGACCGGACAGGGGGCTACGAGCAGTACTTC.

V gene TRBV6-2 or TRBV6-3 combines with J gene TRBJ2-5; 12 bases are a match to TRBD1. Germline-derived CDR1 and CDR2 are MNHEY and SVGEGT. V gave up 6 bases and J gave up 4 bases; unmatched junction bases: 6. The CDR3 totals 15 residues. CDR3 nucleotides: TGTGCCAGCAGACGGGGACAGGGGGCGAGAGAGACCCAGTACTTC. The encoded protein is CASRRGQGARETQYF.

This chain connects TRBV20-1 to TRBJ1-6; the D gene is possibly TRBD1 (5 bases). CDR1 is DFQATT, CDR2 SNEGSKA, per germline (reference sequence). The CDR3 is made up of 16 amino acids. V lost 0 bases, J lost 8 bases, and 17 bases lay in between. The CDR3 reads CSARDFGGVWDSPLHF. The DNA for the CDR3 is TGCAGTGCTAGAGATTTCGGAGGGGTCTGGGATTCACCCCTCCACTTT.

The chain couples TRBV27 to TRBJ2-3; D remains ambiguous. Trimming cost V 2 bases and J 2 bases, with 5 bases left between them. Germline CDR1 reads MNHEY; CDR2 reads SMNVEV (reference sequence). The CDR3 totals 13 residues. CDR3 amino acids: CASSLTYTDTQYF. The CDR3 DNA reads TGTGCCAGCAGTTTAACCTACACAGATACGCAGTATTTT.

The V call is TRBV4-1, the J call TRBJ2-1, with a possible D match to TRBD1 (5 bases). V gave up 5 bases and J gave up 2 bases, with 19 bases separating them. The CDR3 is 17 residues long. Per germline, CDR1 MGHRA and CDR2 YSYEKL. The CDR3 reads CASSTNPQVTTYNEQFF. CDR3 in DNA: TGCGCCAGCAGCACAAACCCACAGGTAACTACCTACAATGAGCAGTTCTTC.

The chain recombines TRBV20-1 with TRBJ1-2, with D uncertain. This CDR3 spans 10 amino acids. Trimming removed 5 bases from V and 7 bases from J, with 8 bases in between. Germline CDR1 DFQATT, CDR2 SNEGSKA (reference sequence). The CDR3 nucleotides read TGCAGTGCTTGGACCGTTGGCTACACCTTC. Amino acids: CSAWTVGYTF.

The V and J genes are TRBV12-3 or TRBV12-4 and TRBJ2-2; D unclear. The CDR3 sequence is 11 residues long. With 8 bases removed from V and 3 bases from J, the gap between germline ends came to 4 bases. CDR3 sequence: CASAYTGELFF. CDR3 in DNA: TGTGCCAGCGCCTACACCGGGGAGCTGTTTTTT.

J is TRBJ1-5 and V is TRBV6-1, with 7 bases lining up with TRBD1. The V gene end was trimmed by 5 bases and the J gene end by 4 bases; junction bases not matched to a gene: 2. This CDR3 has 13 amino acids. CDR1 is MNHNS and CDR2 is SASEGT in the germline V gene. CDR3 nucleotides: TGTGCCAGCAGTCGGGGACAGAATCAGCCCCAGCATTTT. The encoded protein is CASSRGQNQPQHF.

The chain couples TRBV20-1 to TRBJ2-3; 9 nucleotides align to TRBD2. With 6 bases clipped from V and 3 bases from J, the junction kept 10 bases outside the gene matches. This CDR3 has 15 amino acids. The germline V gene has CDR1 DFQATT and CDR2 SNEGSKA (reference sequence). The DNA of the CDR3 is TGCAGTGCCCCGTCAGCGGGAGGAATAACAGATACGCAGTATTTT. It codes for CSAPSAGGITDTQYF.

The chain links TRBV19 to TRBJ1-2; 8 nucleotides match TRBD1. Germline CDR1 is LNHDA and CDR2 is SQIVND (reference sequence). The trim removed 5 bases at V and 4 bases at J, leaving 6 bases unmatched. The CDR3 sequence is 14 residues long. CDR3 DNA: TGTGCCAGTAGTTGGGACAGGCAATTCTATGGCTACACCTTC. Protein: CASSWDRQFYGYTF.

This chain joins TRBV7-9 and TRBJ2-7, with D perhaps being TRBD1 or TRBD2 (5 bases each). V lost 5 bases to trimming and J lost 3 bases, with 26 bases between them. This CDR3 contains 18 residues. In germline, CDR1 is SEHNR, CDR2 FQNEAQ (reference sequence). Here the CDR3 reads CASSIRDRNNPNHYEQYF. In nucleotides, the CDR3 is TGTGCCAGCAGCATCCGGGACCGCAATAACCCTAACCACTACGAGCAGTACTTC.

The chain is built from TRBV7-2 and TRBJ2-1; TRBD1 is a possible D gene (5 bases). Trimming left V 6 bases short and J 9 bases short, with 9 bases between. Germline V CDR1 and CDR2: SGHTA, FQGNSA. CDR3 length: 11 residues. The CDR3 spells CASRQVSEQFF. DNA for the CDR3: TGTGCCAGCAGACAGGTGTCTGAGCAGTTCTTC.

V gene TRBV2 combines with J gene TRBJ2-3; TRBD1 matches 7 bases. The germline CDR1 and CDR2 sequences are SNHLY and FYNNEI. This CDR3 spans 16 amino acids. The V and J ends lost 6 bases and 0 bases, in that order; junction bases with no gene match: 9. Written as DNA, the CDR3 is TGTGCCAGCAGCACCAGACAGGGTACTAGCACAGATACGCAGTATTTT. Translating gives CASSTRQGTSTDTQYF.

This chain connects TRBV7-2 to TRBJ2-3, with 8 bases identical to TRBD2. The germline CDR1 and CDR2 sequences are SGHTA and FQGNSA. The V segment lost 4 bases and the J segment 4 bases; nucleotides outside the gene matches: 7. The CDR3 has 15 residues. The CDR3 coding sequence is TGTGCCAGCAGCTCCGCTAGCGGGTTAGCAGATACGCAGTATTTT. Its protein product is CASSSASGLADTQYF.

The gene calls are TRBV6-1 and TRBJ1-6, with D maybe TRBD1 (5 bases). In germline, CDR1 is MNHNS, CDR2 SASEGT. V lost 6 bases and J 10 bases, leaving 19 bases between the germline ends. The CDR3 covers 15 residues. The CDR3 DNA sequence: TGTGCCAGCAGCCTCAGTGCGGGGGTTGCGTCACCCCTCCACTTT. Translation: CASSLSAGVASPLHF.

The chain uses TRBV6-2 or TRBV6-3 and TRBJ2-7; 9 positions match TRBD2. This CDR3 is built from 14 residues. Germline V gene lookup returns CDR1 MNHEY and CDR2 SVGEGT. The ends lost 6 bases at V and 8 bases at J; junction bases unmatched: 11. CDR3 amino acids: CASRIAGVFNQQYF. The DNA of the CDR3 is TGTGCCAGCAGGATAGCGGGAGTTTTCAACCAGCAGTACTTC.

The J gene is TRBJ2-3, the V gene TRBV15, with TRBD1 matching over 7 bases. The CDR3 is 14 residues long. Germline V CDR1 and CDR2: LNHNV, YYDKDF (reference sequence). Unmatched junction bases numbered 5, after V lost 3 bases and J lost 5 bases. The DNA for the CDR3 is TGTGCCACCAGCAGGCTACAGGGGAAAGATACGCAGTATTTT. It specifies CATSRLQGKDTQYF. The full variable domain, rest sourced from reference TRBV15 and TRBJ2-3, is DAMVIQNPRYQVTQFGKPVTLSCSQTLNHNVMYWYQQKSSQAPKLLFHYYDKDFNNEADTPDNFQSRRPNTSFCFLDIRSPGLGDTAMYLCATSRLQGKDTQYFGPGTRLTVL.

The chain joins TRBV6-2 or TRBV6-3 to TRBJ1-5; perhaps TRBD1 as D (5 bases). Trimming took off 8 bases at V and 6 bases at J, with 11 bases between the two ends. CDR1 is MNHEY, CDR2 SVGEGT, per germline. This CDR3 is 12 amino acids long. CDR3 in DNA: TGTGCCAGCCGGGACGAGGGTCAGCCCCAGCATTTT. Amino acid sequence: CASRDEGQPQHF.

This clonotype was detected a few times. This CDR3 reads CASSLLMDRAMYNEQFF. As DNA, the CDR3 is TGTGCCAGCAGCTTACTAATGGACAGGGCTATGTACAATGAGCAGTTCTTC. The chain couples TRBV7-9 to TRBJ2-1; TRBD1 aligns across 8 bases. The germline gives CDR1 SEHNR, CDR2 FQNEAQ (reference sequence). Losses at the gene ends were 2 bases for V and 4 bases for J; bases not matched to a gene: 10. CDR3 size: 17 residues.

The DNA of the CDR3 is TGTGCCAGCAGTCCCCAGGGGGGAGGGACCTACAATGAGCAGTTCTTC. This translates into CASSPQGGGTYNEQFF. This chain links TRBV12-3 or TRBV12-4 with TRBJ2-1; tentatively, D is TRBD1 or TRBD2 (7 bases each). The length of the CDR3 is 16 residues. V was cut by 5 bases and J by 2 bases, with 16 bases left in between.